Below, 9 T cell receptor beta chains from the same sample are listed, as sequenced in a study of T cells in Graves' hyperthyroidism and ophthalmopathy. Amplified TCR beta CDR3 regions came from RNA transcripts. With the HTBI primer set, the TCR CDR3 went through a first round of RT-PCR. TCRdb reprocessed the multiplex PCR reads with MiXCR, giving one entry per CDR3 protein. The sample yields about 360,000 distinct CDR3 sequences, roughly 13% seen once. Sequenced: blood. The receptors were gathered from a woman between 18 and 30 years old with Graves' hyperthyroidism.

The CDR3 loop reads CASSDNRAGANVLTF. In DNA, the CDR3 is TGTGCCAGCAGCGATAACAGGGCTGGGGCCAACGTCCTGACTTTC. J is TRBJ2-6 and V is TRBV7-3; possibly TRBD1 for D (6 bases). From germline, CDR1 is SGHTA and CDR2 FQGTGA. The CDR3 loop spans 15 amino acids. V was pared by 5 bases and J by 2 bases, with 10 bases between.

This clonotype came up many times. CDR3 region: CAISEGRGVSYEQYF. The CDR3 DNA follows: TGTGCCATCAGTGAGGGTCGGGGGGTATCATACGAGCAGTACTTC. The J gene is TRBJ2-7, the V gene TRBV10-3, with 7 bases fitting TRBD2. With 2 bases clipped from V and 4 bases from J, the junction kept 8 bases outside the gene matches. Germline V gene lookup returns CDR1 ENHRY and CDR2 SYGVKD. The CDR3 runs 15 residues.

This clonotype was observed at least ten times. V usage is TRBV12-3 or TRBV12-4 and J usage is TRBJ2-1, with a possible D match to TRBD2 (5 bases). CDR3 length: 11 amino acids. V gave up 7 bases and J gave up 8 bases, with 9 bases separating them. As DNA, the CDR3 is TGTGCCAGCACCACGGGGTATGAGCAGTTCTTC. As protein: CASTTGYEQFF.

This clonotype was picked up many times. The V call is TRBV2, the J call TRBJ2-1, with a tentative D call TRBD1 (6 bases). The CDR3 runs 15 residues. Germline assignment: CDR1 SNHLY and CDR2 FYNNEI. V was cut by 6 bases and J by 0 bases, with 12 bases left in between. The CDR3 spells CASRETGSSYNEQFF. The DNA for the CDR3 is TGTGCCAGCAGGGAGACAGGTAGCTCCTACAATGAGCAGTTCTTC.

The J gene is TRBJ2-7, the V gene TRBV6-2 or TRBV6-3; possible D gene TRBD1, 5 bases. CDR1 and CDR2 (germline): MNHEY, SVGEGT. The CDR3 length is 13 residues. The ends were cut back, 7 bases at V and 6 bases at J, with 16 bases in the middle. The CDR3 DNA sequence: TGTGCCAGCACCCGGACACCCTTCGGCGAGCAGTACTTC. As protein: CASTRTPFGEQYF.

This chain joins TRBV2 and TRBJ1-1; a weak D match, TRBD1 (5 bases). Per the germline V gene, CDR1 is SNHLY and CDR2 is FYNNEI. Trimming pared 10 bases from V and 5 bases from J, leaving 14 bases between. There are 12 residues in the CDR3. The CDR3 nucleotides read TGTGCCACCCGGGAGGGGAGGACTGAAGCTTTCTTT. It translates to CATREGRTEAFF. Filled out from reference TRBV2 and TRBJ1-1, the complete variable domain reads EPEVTQTPSHQVTQMGQEVILRCVPISNHLYFYWYRQILGQKVEFLVSFYNNEISEKSEIFDDQFSVERPDGSNFTLKIRSTKLEDSAMYFCATREGRTEAFFGQGTRLTVV.

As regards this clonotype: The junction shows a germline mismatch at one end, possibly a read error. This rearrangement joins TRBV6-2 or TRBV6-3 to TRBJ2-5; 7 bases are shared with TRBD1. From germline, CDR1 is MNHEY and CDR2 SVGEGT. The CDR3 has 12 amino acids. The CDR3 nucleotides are TGTGCCAGCGAGAGACAGGGTGAGACCCAGTACTTT. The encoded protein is CASERQGETQYF.

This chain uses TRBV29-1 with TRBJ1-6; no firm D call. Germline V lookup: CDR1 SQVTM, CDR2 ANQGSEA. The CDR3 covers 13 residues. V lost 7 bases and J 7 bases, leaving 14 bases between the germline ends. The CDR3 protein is CSARTDFNSPLHF. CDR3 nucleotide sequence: TGCAGCGCCAGGACTGATTTCAATTCACCCCTCCACTTT.

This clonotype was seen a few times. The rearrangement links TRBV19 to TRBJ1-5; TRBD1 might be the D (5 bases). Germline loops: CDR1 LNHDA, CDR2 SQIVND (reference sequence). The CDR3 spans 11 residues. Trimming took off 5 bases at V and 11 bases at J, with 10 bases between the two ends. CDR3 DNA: TGTGCCAGTAGTTGGGACCACGCCCAGCATTTT. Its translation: CASSWDHAQHF.